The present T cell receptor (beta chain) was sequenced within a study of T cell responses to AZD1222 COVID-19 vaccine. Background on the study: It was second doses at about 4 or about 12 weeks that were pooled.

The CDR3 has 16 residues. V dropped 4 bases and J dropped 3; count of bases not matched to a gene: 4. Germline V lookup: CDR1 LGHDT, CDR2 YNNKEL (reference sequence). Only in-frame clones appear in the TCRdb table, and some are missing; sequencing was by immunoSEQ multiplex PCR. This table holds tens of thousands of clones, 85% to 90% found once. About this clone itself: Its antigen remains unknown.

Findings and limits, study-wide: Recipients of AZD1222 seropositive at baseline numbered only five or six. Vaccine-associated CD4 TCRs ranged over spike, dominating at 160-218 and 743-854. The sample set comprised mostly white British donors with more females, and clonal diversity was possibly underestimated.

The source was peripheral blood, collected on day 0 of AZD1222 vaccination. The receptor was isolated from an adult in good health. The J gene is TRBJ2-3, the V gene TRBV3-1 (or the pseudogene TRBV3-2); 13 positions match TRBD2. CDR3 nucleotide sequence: TGTGCCAGCAGCCTAAGGACTAGCGGGAGAACAGATACGCAGTATTTT. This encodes CASSLRTSGRTDTQYF.